This passage covers 3 T cell receptor beta chains from one sample sequenced in a study of human T cells and chemical hapten exposure. The time point is: patch test 3, about 24 weeks after DPC sensitization. The sample's treatment: therapeutic diphenylcyclopropenone sensitization with weekly scalp DPC. Via MiXCR, TCRdb re-called the RACE reads, giving one row per CDR3 protein. Counted here are 55,000 to 75,000 distinct CDR3 sequences, around 12% occurring once; the ten biggest clones make up 2% to 3%. The source material was whole blood, sampled in connection with sensitization to the hapten diphenylcyclopropenone (DPC). Receptors were obtained from a man between 25 and 39 years old with alopecia areata. Some clones in this sample may be carry-over from other donors' samples.

The chain recombines TRBV12-3 or TRBV12-4 with TRBJ2-1; 9 bases map to TRBD2. V lost 7 bases, J lost 7 bases, and 8 bases stayed unmatched. The CDR3 consists of 14 residues. CDR3 sequence (DNA): TGTGCCAGCACACGAGCGGGGGGTGGAAATGAGCAGTTCTTC. Translation gives CASTRAGGGNEQFF.

J is TRBJ2-7 and V is TRBV3-1; 12 nucleotides align to TRBD2. V dropped 5 bases and J dropped 5; count of bases not matched to a gene: 7. This CDR3 is 15 amino acids long. Germline V gene sequence: CDR1 LGHDT, CDR2 YNNKEL (reference sequence). The CDR3 loop is CASSKSGLAGDEQYF. As DNA, the CDR3 is TGTGCCAGCAGCAAATCGGGACTAGCGGGCGACGAGCAGTACTTC.

The rearrangement uses TRBV28 and TRBJ2-5; D gene unclear. Between the trimmed V and J ends, which lost 5 bases and 6 bases, there was a span of 7 bases. This CDR3 spans 11 amino acids. From germline, CDR1 is MDHEN and CDR2 SYDVKM. The DNA for the CDR3 is TGTGCCAGCAGTAGTCTTCAGACCCAGTACTTC. This gives the protein CASSSLQTQYF.